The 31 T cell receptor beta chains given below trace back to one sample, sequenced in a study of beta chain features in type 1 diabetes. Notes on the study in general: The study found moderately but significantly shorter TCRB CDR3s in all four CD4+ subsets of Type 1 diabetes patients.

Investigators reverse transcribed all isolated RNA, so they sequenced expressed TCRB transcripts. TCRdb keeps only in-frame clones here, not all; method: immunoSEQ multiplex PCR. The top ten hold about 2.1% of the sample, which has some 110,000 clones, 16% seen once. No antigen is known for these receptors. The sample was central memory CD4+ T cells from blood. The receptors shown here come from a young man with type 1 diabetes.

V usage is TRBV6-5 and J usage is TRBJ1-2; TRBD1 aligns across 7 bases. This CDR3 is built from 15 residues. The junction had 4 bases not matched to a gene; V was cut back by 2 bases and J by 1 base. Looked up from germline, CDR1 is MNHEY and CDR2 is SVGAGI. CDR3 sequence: CASSYDQGVNYGYTF. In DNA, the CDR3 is TGTGCCAGCAGTTACGATCAGGGGGTTAACTATGGCTACACCTTC.

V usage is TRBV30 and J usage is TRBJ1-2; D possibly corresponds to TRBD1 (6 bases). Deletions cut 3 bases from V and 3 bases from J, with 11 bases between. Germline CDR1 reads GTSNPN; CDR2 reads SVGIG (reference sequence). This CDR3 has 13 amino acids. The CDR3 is CAWSETGYYGYTF. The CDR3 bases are TGTGCCTGGAGCGAAACAGGGTACTATGGCTACACCTTC.

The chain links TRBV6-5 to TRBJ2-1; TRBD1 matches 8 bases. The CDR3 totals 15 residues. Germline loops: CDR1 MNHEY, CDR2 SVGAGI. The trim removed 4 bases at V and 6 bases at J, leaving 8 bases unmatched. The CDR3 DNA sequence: TGTGCCAGCAGTTCCGGGACAGGCCAATTCAATGAGCAGTTCTTC. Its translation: CASSSGTGQFNEQFF.

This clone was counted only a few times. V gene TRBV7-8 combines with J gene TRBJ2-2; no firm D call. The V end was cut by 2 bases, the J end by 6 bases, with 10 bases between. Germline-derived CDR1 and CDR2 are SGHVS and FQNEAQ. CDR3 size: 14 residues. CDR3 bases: TGTGCCAGCAGCTTAATGGGGAATCCCGGGGAGCTGTTTTTT. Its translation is CASSLMGNPGELFF.

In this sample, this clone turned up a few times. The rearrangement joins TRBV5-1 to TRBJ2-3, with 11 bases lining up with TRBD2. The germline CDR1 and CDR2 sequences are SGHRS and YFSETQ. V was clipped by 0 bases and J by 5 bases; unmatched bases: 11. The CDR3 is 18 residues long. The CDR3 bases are TGCGCCAGCAGCTTGGGGACCCTAGCGGGGGGCCGGGGAGATACGCAGTATTTT. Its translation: CASSLGTLAGGRGDTQYF.

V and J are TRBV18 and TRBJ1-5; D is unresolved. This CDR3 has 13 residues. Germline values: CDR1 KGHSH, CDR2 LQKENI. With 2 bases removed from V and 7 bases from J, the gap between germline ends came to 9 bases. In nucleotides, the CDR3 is TGTGCCAGCTCACCAGAATCGGGACAGCCCCAGCATTTT. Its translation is CASSPESGQPQHF.

The CDR3 bases are TGTGCCAGCAGTGTTACCTCGCACAATGAGCAGTTCTTC. This sequence encodes CASSVTSHNEQFF. V usage is TRBV6-4 and J usage is TRBJ2-1, with unresolved D. Germline lookup yields CDR1 MRHNA and CDR2 SNTAGT. V shed 4 bases and J shed 5 bases, with 9 bases lying between them. The CDR3 totals 13 residues.

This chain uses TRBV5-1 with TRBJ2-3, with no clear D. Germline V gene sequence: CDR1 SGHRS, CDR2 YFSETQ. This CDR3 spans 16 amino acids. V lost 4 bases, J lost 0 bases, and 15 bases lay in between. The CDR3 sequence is CASSPVLIESTDTQYF. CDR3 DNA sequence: TGCGCCAGCAGCCCCGTCTTGATCGAGAGCACAGATACGCAGTATTTT.

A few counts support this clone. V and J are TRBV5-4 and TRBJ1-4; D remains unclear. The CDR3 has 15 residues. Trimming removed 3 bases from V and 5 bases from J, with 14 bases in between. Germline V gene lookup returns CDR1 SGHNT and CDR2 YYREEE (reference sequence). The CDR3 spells CASSSTGRANEKLFF. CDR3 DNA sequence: TGTGCCAGCAGCTCGACCGGGAGAGCGAATGAAAAACTGTTTTTT.

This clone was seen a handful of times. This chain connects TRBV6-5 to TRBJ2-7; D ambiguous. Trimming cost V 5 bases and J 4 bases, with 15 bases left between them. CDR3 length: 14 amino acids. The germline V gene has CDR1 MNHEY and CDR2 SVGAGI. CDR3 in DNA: TGTGCCAGCAGTCGCGGACGGCTGATGTACGAGCAGTACTTC. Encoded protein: CASSRGRLMYEQYF.

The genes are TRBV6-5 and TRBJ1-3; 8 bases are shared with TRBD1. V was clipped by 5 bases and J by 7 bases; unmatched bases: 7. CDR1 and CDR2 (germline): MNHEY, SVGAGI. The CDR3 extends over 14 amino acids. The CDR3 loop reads CASSTTRGRNTIYF. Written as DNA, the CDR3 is TGTGCCAGCAGTACGACCAGGGGGCGGAACACCATATATTTT.

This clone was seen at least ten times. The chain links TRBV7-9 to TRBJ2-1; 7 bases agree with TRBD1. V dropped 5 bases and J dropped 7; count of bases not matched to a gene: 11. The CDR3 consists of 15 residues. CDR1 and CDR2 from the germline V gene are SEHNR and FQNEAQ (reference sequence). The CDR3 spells CASSPPGTEWNEQFF. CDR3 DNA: TGTGCCAGCAGCCCCCCCGGGACAGAGTGGAATGAGCAGTTCTTC.

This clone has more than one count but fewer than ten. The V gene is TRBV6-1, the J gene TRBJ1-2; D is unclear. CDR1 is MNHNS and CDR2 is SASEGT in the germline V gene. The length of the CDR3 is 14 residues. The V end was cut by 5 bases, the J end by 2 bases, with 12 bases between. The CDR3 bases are TGTGCCAGCAGTCCCAACATCAAAAACTATGGCTACACCTTC. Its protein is CASSPNIKNYGYTF.

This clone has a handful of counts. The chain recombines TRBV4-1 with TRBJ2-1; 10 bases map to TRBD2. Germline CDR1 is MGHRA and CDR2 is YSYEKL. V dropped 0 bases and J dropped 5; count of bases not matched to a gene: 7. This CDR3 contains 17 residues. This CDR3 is CASSQDSGGRFDNEQFF. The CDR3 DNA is TGCGCCAGCAGCCAAGATAGCGGGGGGCGCTTCGACAATGAGCAGTTCTTC.

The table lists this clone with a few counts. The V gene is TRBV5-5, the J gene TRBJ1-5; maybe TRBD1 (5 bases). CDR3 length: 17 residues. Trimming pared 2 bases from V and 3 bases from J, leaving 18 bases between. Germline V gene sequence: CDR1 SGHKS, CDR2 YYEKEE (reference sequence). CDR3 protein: CASSFGVLGVINQPQHF. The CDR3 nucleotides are TGTGCCAGCAGCTTTGGAGTGTTGGGGGTCATCAATCAGCCCCAGCATTTT.

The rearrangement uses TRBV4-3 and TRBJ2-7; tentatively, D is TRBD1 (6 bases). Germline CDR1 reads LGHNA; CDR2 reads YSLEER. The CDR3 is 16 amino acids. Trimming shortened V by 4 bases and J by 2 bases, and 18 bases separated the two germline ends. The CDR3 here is CASSRTRGMYPYEQYF. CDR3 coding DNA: TGCGCCAGCAGCCGAACCAGGGGAATGTACCCCTACGAGCAGTACTTC.

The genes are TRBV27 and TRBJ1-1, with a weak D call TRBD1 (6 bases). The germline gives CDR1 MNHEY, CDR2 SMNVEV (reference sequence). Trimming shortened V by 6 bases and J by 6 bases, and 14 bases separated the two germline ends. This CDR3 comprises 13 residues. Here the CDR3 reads CASRVTGSAEAFF. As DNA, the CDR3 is TGTGCCAGCAGGGTAACAGGGTCCGCTGAAGCTTTCTTT.

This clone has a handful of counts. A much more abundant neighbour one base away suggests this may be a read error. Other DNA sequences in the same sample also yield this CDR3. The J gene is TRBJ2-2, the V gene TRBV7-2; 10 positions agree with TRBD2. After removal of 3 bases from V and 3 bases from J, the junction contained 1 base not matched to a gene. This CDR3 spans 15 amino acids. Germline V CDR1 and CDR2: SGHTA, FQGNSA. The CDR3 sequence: CASSFSGGHTGELFF. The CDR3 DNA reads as TGTGCCAGCAGCTTTAGCGGGGGGCACACCGGGGAGCTGTTTTTT.

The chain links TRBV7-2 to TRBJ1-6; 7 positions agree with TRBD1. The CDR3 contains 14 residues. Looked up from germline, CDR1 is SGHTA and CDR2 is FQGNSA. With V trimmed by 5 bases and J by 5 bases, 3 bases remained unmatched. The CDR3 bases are TGTGCCAGCAGCCCGGGACAGAATAATTCACCCCTCCACTTT. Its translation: CASSPGQNNSPLHF.

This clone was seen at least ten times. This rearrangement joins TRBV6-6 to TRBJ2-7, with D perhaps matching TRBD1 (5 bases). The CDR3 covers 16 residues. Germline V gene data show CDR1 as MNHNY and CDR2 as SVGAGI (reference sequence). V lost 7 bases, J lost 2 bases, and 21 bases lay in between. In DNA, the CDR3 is TGTGCCAGCACTTCAAAGGGGCAGGGAAGTCCCTACGAGCAGTACTTC. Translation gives CASTSKGQGSPYEQYF.

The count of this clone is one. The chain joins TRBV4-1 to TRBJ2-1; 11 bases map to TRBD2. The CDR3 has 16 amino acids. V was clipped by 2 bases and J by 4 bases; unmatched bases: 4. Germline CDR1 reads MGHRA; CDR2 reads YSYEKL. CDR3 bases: TGCGCCAGCAGCCAACAAACTAGCGGGGGTTACAATGAGCAGTTCTTC. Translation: CASSQQTSGGYNEQFF.

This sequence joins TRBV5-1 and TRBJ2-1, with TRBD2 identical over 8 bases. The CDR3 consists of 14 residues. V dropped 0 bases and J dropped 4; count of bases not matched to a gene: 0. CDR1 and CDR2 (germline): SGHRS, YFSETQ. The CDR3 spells CASSLERGYNEQFF. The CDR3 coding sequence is TGCGCCAGCAGCTTGGAGCGGGGGTACAATGAGCAGTTCTTC.

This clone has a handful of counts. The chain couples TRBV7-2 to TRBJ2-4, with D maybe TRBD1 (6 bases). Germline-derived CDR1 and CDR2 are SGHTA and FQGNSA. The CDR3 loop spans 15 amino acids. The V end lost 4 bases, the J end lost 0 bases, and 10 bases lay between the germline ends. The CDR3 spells CASSSGQPAKNIQYF. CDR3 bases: TGTGCCAGCAGCTCCGGACAGCCAGCCAAAAACATTCAGTACTTC.

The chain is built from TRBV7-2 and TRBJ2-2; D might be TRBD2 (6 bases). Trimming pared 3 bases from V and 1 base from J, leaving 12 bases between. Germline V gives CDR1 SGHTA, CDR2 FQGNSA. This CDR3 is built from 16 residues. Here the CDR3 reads CASSFGGTLNTGELFF. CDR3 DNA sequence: TGTGCCAGCAGCTTCGGAGGGACTTTGAACACCGGGGAGCTGTTTTTT.

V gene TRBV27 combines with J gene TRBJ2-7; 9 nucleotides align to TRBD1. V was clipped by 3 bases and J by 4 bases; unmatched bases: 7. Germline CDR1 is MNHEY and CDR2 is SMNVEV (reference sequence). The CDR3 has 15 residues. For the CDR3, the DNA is TGTGCCAGCAGTTTCCCGGGACAGGGTTTGTACGAGCAGTACTTC. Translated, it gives CASSFPGQGLYEQYF.

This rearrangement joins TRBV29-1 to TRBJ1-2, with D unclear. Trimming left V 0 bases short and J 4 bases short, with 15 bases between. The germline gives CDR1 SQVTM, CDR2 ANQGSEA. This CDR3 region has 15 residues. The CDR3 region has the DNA TGCAGCGTTGAAGAATACCCGGCAGCCTTCTATGGCTACACCTTC. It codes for CSVEEYPAAFYGYTF.

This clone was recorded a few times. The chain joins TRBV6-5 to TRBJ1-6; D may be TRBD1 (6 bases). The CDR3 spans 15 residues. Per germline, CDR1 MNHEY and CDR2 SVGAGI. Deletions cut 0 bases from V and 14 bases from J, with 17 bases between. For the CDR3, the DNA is TGTGCCAGCAGTTACTCGTCGGTGGGGGCCCCTTCCCTCCACTTT. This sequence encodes CASSYSSVGAPSLHF.

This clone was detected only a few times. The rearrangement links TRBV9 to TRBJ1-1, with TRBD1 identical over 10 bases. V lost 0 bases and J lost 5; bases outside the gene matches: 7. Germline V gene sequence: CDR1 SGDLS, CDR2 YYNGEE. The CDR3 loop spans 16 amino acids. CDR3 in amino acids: CASSVGTGGAGTEAFF. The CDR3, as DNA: TGTGCCAGCAGCGTAGGGACAGGGGGGGCTGGAACTGAAGCTTTCTTT.

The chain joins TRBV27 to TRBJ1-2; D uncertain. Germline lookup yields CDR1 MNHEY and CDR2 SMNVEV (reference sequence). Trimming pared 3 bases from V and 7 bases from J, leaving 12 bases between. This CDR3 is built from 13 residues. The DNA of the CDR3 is TGTGCCAGCAGTTTCCGAAACTGGGTTGGCTACACCTTC. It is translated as CASSFRNWVGYTF.

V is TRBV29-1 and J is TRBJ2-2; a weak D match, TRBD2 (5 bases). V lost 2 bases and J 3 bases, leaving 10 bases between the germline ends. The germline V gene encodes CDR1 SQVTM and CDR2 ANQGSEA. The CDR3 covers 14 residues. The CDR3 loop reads CSVERGLDTGELFF. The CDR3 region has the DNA TGCAGCGTTGAACGAGGGCTAGACACCGGGGAGCTGTTTTTT.

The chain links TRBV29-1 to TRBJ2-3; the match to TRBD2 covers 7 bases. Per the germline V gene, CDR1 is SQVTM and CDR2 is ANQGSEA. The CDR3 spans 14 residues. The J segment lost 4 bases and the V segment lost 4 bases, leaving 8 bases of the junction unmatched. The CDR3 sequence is CSVGERGSSDTQYF. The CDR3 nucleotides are TGCAGCGTTGGTGAGCGGGGTAGTTCAGATACGCAGTATTTT.